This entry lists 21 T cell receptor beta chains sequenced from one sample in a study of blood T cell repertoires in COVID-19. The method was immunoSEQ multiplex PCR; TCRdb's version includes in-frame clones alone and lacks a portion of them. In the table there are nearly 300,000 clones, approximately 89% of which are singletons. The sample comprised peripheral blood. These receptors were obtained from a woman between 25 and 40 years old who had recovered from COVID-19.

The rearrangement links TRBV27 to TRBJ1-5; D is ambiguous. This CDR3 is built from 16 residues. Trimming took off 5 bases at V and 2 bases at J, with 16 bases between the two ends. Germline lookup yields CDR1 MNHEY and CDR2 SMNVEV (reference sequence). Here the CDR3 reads CASSGNRGPGNQPQHF. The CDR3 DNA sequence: TGTGCCAGCAGTGGTAATAGAGGTCCCGGCAATCAGCCCCAGCATTTT.

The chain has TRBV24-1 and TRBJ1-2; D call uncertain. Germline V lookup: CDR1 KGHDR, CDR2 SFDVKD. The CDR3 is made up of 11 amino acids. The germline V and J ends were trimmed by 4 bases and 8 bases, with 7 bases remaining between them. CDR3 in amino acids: CATSDAGGYTF. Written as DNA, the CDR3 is TGTGCCACCAGTGACGCGGGAGGCTACACCTTC.

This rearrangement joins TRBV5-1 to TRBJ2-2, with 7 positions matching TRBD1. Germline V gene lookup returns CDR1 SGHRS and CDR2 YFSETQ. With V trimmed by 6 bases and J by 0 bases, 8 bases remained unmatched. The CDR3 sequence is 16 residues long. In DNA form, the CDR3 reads TGCGCCAGCAATGTCGGGGACAGTCCGAACACCGGGGAGCTGTTTTTT. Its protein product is CASNVGDSPNTGELFF. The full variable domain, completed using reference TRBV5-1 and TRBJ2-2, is KAGVTQTPRYLIKTRGQQVTLSCSPISGHRSVSWYQQTPGQGLQFLFEYFSETQRNKGNFPGRFSGRQFSNSRSEMNVSTLELGDSALYLCASNVGDSPNTGELFFGEGSRLTVL.

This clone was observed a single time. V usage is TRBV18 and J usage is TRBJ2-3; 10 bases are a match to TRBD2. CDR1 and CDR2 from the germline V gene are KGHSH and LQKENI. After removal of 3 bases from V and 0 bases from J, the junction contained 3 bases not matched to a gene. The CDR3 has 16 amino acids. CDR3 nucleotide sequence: TGTGCCAGCTCACCCGGACTAGCGGATAGCACAGATACGCAGTATTTT. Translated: CASSPGLADSTDTQYF.

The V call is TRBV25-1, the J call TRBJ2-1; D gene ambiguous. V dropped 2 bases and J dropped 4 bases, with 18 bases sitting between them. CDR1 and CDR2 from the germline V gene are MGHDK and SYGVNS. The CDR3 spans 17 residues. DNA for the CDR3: TGTGCCAGCAGTGAAAGTAAGGTTAGCAAATCGTACAATGAGCAGTTCTTC. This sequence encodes CASSESKVSKSYNEQFF. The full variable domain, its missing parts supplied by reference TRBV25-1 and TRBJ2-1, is EADIYQTPRYLVIGTGKKITLECSQTMGHDKMYWYQQDPGMELHLIHYSYGVNSTEKGDLSSESTVSRIRTEHFPLTLESARPSHTSQYLCASSESKVSKSYNEQFFGPGTRLTVL.

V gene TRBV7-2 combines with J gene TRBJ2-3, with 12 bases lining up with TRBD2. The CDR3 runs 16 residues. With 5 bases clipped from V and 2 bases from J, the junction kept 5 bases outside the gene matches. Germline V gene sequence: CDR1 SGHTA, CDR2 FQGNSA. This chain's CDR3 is CASSPGLAGPTDTQYF. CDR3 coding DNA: TGTGCCAGCAGCCCTGGACTAGCGGGGCCCACAGATACGCAGTATTTT.

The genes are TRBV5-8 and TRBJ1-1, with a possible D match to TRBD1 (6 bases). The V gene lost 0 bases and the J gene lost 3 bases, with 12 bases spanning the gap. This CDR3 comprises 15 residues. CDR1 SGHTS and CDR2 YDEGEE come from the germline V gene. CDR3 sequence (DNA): TGTGCCAGCAGCTTGGTTAGGGGGAAAGACACTGAAGCTTTCTTT. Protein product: CASSLVRGKDTEAFF.

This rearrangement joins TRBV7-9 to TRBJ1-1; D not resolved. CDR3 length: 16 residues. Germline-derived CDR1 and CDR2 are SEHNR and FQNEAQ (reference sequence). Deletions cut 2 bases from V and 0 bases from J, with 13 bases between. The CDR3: CASSLLGIGMNTEAFF. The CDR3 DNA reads TGTGCCAGCAGCTTACTAGGGATCGGGATGAACACTGAAGCTTTCTTT.

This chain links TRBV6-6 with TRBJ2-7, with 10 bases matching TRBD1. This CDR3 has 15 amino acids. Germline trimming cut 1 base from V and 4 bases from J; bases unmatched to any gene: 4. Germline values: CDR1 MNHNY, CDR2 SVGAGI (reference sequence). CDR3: CASSYWDRGEYEQYF. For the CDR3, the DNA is TGTGCCAGCAGTTACTGGGACAGGGGAGAGTACGAGCAGTACTTC.

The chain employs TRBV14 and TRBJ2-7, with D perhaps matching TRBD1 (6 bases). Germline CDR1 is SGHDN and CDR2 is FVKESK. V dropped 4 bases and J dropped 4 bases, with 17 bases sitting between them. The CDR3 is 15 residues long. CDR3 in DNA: TGTGCCAGCAGCCGCCGGGACACCCCTCTGTACGAGCAGTACTTC. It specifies CASSRRDTPLYEQYF.

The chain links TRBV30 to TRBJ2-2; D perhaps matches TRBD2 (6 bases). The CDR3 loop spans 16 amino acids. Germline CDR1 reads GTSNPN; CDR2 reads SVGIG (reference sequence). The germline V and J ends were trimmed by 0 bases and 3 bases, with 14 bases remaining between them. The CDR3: CAWSVRPTSDTGELFF. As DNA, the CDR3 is TGTGCCTGGAGTGTACGCCCGACTAGTGACACCGGGGAGCTGTTTTTT.

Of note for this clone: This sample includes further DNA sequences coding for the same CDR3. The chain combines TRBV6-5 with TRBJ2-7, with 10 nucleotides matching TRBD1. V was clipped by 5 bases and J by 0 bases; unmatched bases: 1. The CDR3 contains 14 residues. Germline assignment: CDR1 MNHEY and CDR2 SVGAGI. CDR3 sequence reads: CASSRTGGSYEQYF. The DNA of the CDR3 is TGTGCCAGCAGTCGGACAGGGGGCTCCTACGAGCAGTACTTC.

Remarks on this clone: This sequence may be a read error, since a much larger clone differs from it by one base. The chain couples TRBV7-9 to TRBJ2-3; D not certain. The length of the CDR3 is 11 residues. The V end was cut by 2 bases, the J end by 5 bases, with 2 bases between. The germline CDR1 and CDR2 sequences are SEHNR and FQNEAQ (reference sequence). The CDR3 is CASSLLDTQYF. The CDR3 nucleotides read TGTGCCAGCAGCTTACTAGATACGCAGTATTTT.

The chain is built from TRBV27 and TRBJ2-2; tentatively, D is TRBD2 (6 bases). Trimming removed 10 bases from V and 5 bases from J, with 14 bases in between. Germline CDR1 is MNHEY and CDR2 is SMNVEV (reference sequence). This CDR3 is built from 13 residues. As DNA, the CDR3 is TGTGCCACTAAGGAGGGGAGGACCGGGGAGCTGTTTTTT. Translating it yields CATKEGRTGELFF.

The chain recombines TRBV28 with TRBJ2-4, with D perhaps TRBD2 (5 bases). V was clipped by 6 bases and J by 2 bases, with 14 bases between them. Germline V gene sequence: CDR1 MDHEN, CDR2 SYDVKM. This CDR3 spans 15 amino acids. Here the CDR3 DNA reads TGTGCCAGCAGCTTTGTCGGGGTTACCAAAAACATTCAGTACTTC. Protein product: CASSFVGVTKNIQYF.

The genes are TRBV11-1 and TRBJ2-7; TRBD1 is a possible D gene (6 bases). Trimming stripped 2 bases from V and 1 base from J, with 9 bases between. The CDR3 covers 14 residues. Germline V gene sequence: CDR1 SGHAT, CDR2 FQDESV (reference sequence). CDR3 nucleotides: TGTGCCAGCAGCTTAACGACAGGATCCTACGAGCAGTACTTC. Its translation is CASSLTTGSYEQYF.

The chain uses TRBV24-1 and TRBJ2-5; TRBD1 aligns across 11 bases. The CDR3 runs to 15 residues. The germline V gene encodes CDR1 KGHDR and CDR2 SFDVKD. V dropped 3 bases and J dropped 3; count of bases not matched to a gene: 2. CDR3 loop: CATSDGDRGKETQYF. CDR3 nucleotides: TGTGCCACCAGTGATGGGGACAGGGGGAAAGAGACCCAGTACTTC.

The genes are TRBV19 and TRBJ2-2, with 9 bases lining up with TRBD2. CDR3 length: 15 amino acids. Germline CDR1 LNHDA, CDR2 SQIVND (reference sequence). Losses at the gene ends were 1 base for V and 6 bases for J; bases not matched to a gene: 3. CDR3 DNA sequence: TGTGCCAGTAGTATAGCGCGACTAGCGGCCGGGGAGCTGTTTTTT. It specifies CASSIARLAAGELFF.

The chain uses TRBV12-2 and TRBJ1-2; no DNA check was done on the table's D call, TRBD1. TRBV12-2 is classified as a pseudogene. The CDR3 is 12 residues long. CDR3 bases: TGTGCAAGGGCACCCCCAGGGCATGGCTACACCTTC. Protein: CARAPPGHGYTF.

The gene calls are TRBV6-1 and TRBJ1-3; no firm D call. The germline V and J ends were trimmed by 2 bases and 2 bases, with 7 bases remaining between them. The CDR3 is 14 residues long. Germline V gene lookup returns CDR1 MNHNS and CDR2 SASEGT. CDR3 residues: CASSEPGTGNTIYF. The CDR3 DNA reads TGTGCCAGCAGTGAACCGGGGACTGGAAACACCATATATTTT.

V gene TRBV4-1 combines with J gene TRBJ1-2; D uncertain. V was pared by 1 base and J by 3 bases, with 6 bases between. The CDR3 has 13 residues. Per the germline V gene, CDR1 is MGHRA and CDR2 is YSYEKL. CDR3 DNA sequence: TGCGCCAGCAGCCAAGTTGCGGACTATGGCTACACCTTC. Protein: CASSQVADYGYTF.